Shown below are 13 T cell receptor beta chains from a single sample sequenced in a study of blood T cell repertoires in COVID-19. The assay was immunoSEQ multiplex PCR, and TCRdb's table has in-frame clones only and misses some. The sample lists fewer than 85,000 clones; about 70% were seen once. Sequences were obtained from peripheral blood. The source of these receptors is a woman of 80 years or more with active or convalescent COVID-19.

This clone has a handful of counts. J is TRBJ2-1 and V is TRBV6-6; TRBD2 matches at 7 bases. J was trimmed by 10 bases and V by 6 bases; bases with no gene match: 6. The germline V gene has CDR1 MNHNY and CDR2 SVGAGI (reference sequence). The CDR3 is 12 amino acids. The CDR3 loop reads CASRVGGDEQFF. The CDR3 DNA reads as TGTGCCAGCAGAGTGGGGGGGGACGAGCAGTTCTTC.

The J gene is TRBJ2-7, the V gene TRBV25-1; 7 nucleotides agree with TRBD1. The trim removed 3 bases at V and 2 bases at J, leaving 7 bases unmatched. The germline gives CDR1 MGHDK, CDR2 SYGVNS. The CDR3 runs to 15 residues. The DNA of the CDR3 is TGTGCCAGCAGTGATGACAGGGTAACCCCCTACGAGCAGTACTTC. This codes for CASSDDRVTPYEQYF.

J is TRBJ1-1 and V is TRBV30, with a possible D match to TRBD1 (6 bases). V was trimmed by 0 bases and J by 0 bases, leaving 8 bases between them. The germline CDR1 and CDR2 sequences are GTSNPN and SVGIG (reference sequence). This CDR3 spans 14 amino acids. CDR3 DNA: TGTGCCTGGAGTGTAGGACAGATGAACACTGAAGCTTTCTTT. Translating gives CAWSVGQMNTEAFF.

The V call is TRBV14, the J call TRBJ2-7; D is unclear. Germline CDR1 and CDR2: SGHDN and FVKESK. The germline V and J ends were trimmed by 1 base and 3 bases, with 7 bases remaining between them. The CDR3 spans 13 residues. CDR3 in amino acids: CASSQASYYEQYF. The CDR3 nucleotides are TGTGCCAGCAGCCAAGCTAGTTACTACGAGCAGTACTTC.

The chain couples TRBV28 to TRBJ2-7, with D hard to call. From germline, CDR1 is MDHEN and CDR2 SYDVKM. The CDR3 extends over 12 amino acids. V gave up 7 bases and J gave up 3 bases, with 10 bases separating them. As DNA, the CDR3 is TGTGCCAGCAAAGGCGGTATCTACGAGCAGTACTTC. Encoded protein: CASKGGIYEQYF.

V usage is TRBV2 and J usage is TRBJ1-4; D gene unclear. Germline loops: CDR1 SNHLY, CDR2 FYNNEI. CDR3 length: 14 residues. Trimming shortened V by 7 bases and J by 4 bases, and 13 bases separated the two germline ends. The CDR3 DNA sequence: TGTGCCAGCACACCTTGGCAGTTTAATGAAAAACTGTTTTTT. Translated, it gives CASTPWQFNEKLFF. Full variable domain (remainder filled in from reference TRBV2 and TRBJ1-4): EPEVTQTPSHQVTQMGQEVILRCVPISNHLYFYWYRQILGQKVEFLVSFYNNEISEKSEIFDDQFSVERPDGSNFTLKIRSTKLEDSAMYFCASTPWQFNEKLFFGSGTQLSVL.

This clone was observed a single time. As DNA, the CDR3 is TGCGCCAGCAGCCAAGCCGGGTGGGACACCATATATTTT. Protein: CASSQAGWDTIYF. This chain uses TRBV4-3 with TRBJ1-3; D unresolved. In germline, CDR1 is LGHNA, CDR2 YSLEER. V was trimmed by 1 base and J by 8 bases, leaving 9 bases between them. CDR3 length equals 13 residues.

This clone was counted once. The CDR3 nucleotides read TGTGCCAGCAGCCAAGACCTAGGCGGGACAGGGGCCGGAGGCACTGAAGCTTTCTTT. Translated: CASSQDLGGTGAGGTEAFF. The rearrangement uses TRBV3-1 (or the pseudogene TRBV3-2) and TRBJ1-1, with TRBD1 matching over 10 bases. The junction had 14 bases not matched to a gene; V was cut back by 0 bases and J by 4 bases. The germline V gene encodes CDR1 LGHDT and CDR2 YNNKEL (reference sequence). The CDR3 runs 19 residues.

As DNA, the CDR3 is TGTGCCAGCAGTACGACCGGACTAGCGGGGTACAATGAGCAGTTCTTC. This codes for CASSTTGLAGYNEQFF. The genes are TRBV27 and TRBJ2-1; TRBD2 aligns across 12 bases. Germline lookup yields CDR1 MNHEY and CDR2 SMNVEV (reference sequence). CDR3 length: 16 residues. V lost 5 bases to trimming and J lost 4 bases; unmatched junction nucleotides: 6.

This clone was recorded only once. The gene calls are TRBV9 and TRBJ1-4; TRBD1 aligns across 7 bases. The CDR3 runs to 16 residues. Germline CDR1 and CDR2: SGDLS and YYNGEE. Trimming removed 2 bases from V and 5 bases from J; junction bases left unmatched: 9. CDR3 nucleotide sequence: TGTGCCAGCAGCGTGGAACCGGGACAGCGGAATGAAAAACTGTTTTTT. As protein: CASSVEPGQRNEKLFF. Supplemented by reference TRBV9 and TRBJ1-4, the full variable domain reads DSGVTQTPKHLITATGQRVTLRCSPRSGDLSVYWYQQSLDQGLQFLIQYYNGEERAKGNILERFSAQQFPDLHSELNLSSLELGDSALYFCASSVEPGQRNEKLFFGSGTQLSVL.

The gene calls are TRBV7-2 and TRBJ2-3; D gene unclear. CDR3 size: 14 residues. V was clipped by 0 bases and J by 0 bases, with 4 bases between them. Germline-derived CDR1 and CDR2 are SGHTA and FQGNSA. The CDR3 region is CASSLASSTDTQYF. The CDR3 nucleotides are TGTGCCAGCAGCTTAGCCTCTAGCACAGATACGCAGTATTTT.

The chain couples TRBV11-2 to TRBJ1-1; the D is unclear. Germline values: CDR1 SGHAT, CDR2 FQNNGV. Trimming took off 0 bases at V and 4 bases at J, with 6 bases between the two ends. The CDR3 runs to 13 residues. The CDR3 sequence: CASSLEVATEAFF. The CDR3 DNA sequence: TGTGCCAGCAGCTTAGAGGTGGCCACTGAAGCTTTCTTT.

This chain joins TRBV12-5 and TRBJ2-5, with a tentative D call TRBD2 (5 bases). Germline V CDR1 and CDR2: LGHNT, FRNRAP. V dropped 1 base and J dropped 0 bases, with 6 bases sitting between them. The CDR3 contains 14 residues. The CDR3 here is CASGLAGNQETQYF. CDR3 nucleotide sequence: TGTGCTAGTGGTTTGGCGGGGAACCAAGAGACCCAGTACTTC.